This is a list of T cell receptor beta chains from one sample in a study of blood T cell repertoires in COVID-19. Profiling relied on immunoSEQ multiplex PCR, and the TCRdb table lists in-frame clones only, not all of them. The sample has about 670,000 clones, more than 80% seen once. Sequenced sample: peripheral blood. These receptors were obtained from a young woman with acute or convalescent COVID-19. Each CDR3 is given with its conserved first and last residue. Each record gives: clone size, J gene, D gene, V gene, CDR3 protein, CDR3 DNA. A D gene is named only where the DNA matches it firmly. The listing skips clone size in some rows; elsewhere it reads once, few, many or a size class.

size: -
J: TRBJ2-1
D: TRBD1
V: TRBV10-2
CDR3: CASSRGQGSRNEQFF
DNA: TGCGCCAGCAGTCGCGGACAGGGATCAAGGAATGAGCAGTTCTTC

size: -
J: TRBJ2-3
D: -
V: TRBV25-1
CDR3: CASSVAVRTDTQYF
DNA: TGTGCCAGCAGTGTAGCCGTACGCACAGATACGCAGTATTTT

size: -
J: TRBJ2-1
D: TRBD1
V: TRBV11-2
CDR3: CASRKSRDRGIGEQFF
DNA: TGTGCCAGCAGAAAAAGCCGGGACAGGGGTATAGGAGAGCAGTTCTTC

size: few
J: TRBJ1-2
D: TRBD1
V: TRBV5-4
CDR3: CASSLGQGASVIYGYTF
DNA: TGTGCCAGCAGCTTGGGACAGGGGGCTTCAGTAATCTATGGCTACACCTTC

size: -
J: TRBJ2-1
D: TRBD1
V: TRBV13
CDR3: CASSPRGRSYNEQFF
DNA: TGTGCCAGCAGCCCCAGGGGGCGTAGCTACAATGAGCAGTTCTTC

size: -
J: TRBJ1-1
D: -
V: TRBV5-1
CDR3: CASSLGRGTEAFF
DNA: TGCGCCAGCAGCTTGGGTCGAGGCACTGAAGCTTTCTTT

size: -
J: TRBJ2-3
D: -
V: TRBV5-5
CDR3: CASSLVQTLSTDTQYF
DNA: TGTGCCAGCAGCTTGGTCCAGACTTTATCCACAGATACGCAGTATTTT

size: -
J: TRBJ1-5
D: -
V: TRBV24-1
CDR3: CAAATGEGQPQHF
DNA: TGTGCCGCAGCGACGGGAGAGGGCCAGCCCCAGCATTTT

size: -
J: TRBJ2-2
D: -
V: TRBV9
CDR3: CASSVVGAAGELFF
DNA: TGTGCCAGCAGCGTAGTGGGGGCCGCCGGGGAGCTGTTTTTT

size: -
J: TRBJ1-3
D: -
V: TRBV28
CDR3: CASSLRGSGNTIYF
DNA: TGTGCCAGCAGTTTAAGAGGCTCTGGAAACACCATATATTTT

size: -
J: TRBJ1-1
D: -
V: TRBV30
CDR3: CAWSGGNQGWVTEAFF
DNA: TGTGCCTGGAGTGGGGGAAATCAGGGTTGGGTCACTGAAGCTTTCTTT

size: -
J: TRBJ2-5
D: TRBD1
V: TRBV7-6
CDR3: CASSEGTGGLYSETQYF
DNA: TGTGCCAGCAGCGAAGGGACAGGGGGCTTGTATTCAGAGACCCAGTACTTC

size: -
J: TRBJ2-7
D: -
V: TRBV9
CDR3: CASSVEEDYEQYF
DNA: TGTGCCAGCAGCGTAGAGGAGGACTACGAGCAGTACTTC

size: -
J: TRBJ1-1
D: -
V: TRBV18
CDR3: CASSPRQANTEAFF
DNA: TGTGCCAGCTCCCCAAGACAGGCGAACACTGAAGCTTTCTTT

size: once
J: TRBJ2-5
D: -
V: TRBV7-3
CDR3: CASSLSRGETQYF
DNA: TGTGCCAGCAGCTTATCCCGGGGGGAGACCCAGTACTTC

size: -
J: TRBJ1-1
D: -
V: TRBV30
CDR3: CAWLGGTEAFF
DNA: TGTGCCTGGCTGGGGGGCACTGAAGCTTTCTTT

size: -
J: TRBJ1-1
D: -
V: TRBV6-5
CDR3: CASSRGGGVGEAFF
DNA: TGTGCCAGCAGTCGGGGTGGAGGGGTAGGTGAAGCTTTCTTT

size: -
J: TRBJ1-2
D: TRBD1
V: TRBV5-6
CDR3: CASSLGPGQVYGYTF
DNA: TGTGCCAGCAGCTTGGGACCGGGACAGGTCTATGGCTACACCTTC

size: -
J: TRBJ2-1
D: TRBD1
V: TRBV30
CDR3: CAWRGDSYNEQFF
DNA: TGTGCCTGGAGGGGGGACAGTTACAATGAGCAGTTCTTC

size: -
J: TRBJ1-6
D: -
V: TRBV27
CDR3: CASSLSTRGSYNSPLHF
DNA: TGTGCCAGCAGTTTATCCACCCGGGGCTCCTATAATTCACCCCTCCACTTT

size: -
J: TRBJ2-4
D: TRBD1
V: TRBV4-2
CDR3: CASSQSGDRGNIQYF
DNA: TGTGCCAGCAGCCAATCAGGGGACAGGGGAAACATTCAGTACTTC

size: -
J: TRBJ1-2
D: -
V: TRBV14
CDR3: CASSQDRTGGYTF
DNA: TGTGCCAGCAGCCAAGATAGAACAGGTGGCTACACCTTC

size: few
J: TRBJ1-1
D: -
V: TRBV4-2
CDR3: CASSQISAGTEAFF
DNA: TGTGCCAGCAGCCAAATCTCCGCCGGGACTGAAGCTTTCTTT

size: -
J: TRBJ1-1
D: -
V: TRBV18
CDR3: CASSPVLRHTNTEAFF
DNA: TGTGCCAGCTCACCAGTTCTGAGACACACGAACACTGAAGCTTTCTTT

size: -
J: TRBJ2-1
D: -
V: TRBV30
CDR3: CAWSIRQGYRFF
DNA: TGTGCCTGGAGTATTAGGCAGGGCTATCGGTTCTTC

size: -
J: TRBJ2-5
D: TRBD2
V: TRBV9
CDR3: CASSVFLAGGSETQYF
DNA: TGTGCCAGCAGCGTATTTCTAGCGGGGGGGAGTGAGACCCAGTACTTC

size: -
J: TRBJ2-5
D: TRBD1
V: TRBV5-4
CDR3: CASSSANRGRETQYF
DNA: TGTGCCAGCAGCTCGGCTAACAGGGGCAGGGAGACCCAGTACTTC

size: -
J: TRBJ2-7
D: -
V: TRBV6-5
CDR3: CASSYSGAAYEQYF
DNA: TGTGCCAGCAGTTACTCGGGGGCCGCCTACGAGCAGTACTTC

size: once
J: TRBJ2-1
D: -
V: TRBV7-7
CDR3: CASSLTWTADSYNEQFF
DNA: TGTGCCAGCAGCTTAACCTGGACAGCGGATTCCTACAATGAGCAGTTCTTC

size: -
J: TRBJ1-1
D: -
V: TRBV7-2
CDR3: CASSLMTNTEAFF
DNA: TGTGCCAGCAGCTTAATGACTAACACTGAAGCTTTCTTT

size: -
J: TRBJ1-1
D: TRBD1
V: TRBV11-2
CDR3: CASSETGWTGNAFF
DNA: TGTGCCAGCAGCGAGACGGGCTGGACAGGGAATGCTTTCTTT

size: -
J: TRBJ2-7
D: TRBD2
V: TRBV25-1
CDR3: CASTPGDSGGAGEQYF
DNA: TGTGCCAGCACCCCAGGGGATAGCGGGGGGGCCGGCGAGCAGTACTTC